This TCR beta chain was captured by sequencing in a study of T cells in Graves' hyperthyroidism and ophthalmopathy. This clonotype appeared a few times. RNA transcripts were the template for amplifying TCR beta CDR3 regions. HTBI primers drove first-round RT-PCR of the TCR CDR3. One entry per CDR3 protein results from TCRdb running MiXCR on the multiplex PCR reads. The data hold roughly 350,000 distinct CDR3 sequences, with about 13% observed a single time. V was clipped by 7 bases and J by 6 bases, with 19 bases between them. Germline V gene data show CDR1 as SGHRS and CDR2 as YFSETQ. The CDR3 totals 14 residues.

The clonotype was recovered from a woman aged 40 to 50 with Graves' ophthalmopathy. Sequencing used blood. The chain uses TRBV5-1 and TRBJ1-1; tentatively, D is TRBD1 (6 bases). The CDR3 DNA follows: TGCGCCAGCGGTGCACAGGGTCGCTTTGCTGAAGCTTTCTTT. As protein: CASGAQGRFAEAFF.